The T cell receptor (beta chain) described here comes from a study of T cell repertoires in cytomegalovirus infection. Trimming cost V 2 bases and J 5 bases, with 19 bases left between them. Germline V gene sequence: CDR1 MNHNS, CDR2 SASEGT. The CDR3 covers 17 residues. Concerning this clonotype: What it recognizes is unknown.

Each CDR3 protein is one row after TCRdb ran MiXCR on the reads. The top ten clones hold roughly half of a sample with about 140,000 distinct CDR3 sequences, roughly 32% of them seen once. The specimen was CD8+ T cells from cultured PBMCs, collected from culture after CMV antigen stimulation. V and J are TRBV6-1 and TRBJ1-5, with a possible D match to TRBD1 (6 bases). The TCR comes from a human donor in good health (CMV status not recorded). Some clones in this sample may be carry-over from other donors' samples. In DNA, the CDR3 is TGTGCCAGCAGTGAATTTACTTCCGGGACACTTGATCAGCCCCAGCATTTT. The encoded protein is CASSEFTSGTLDQPQHF.